The sample holds many counts of the clone carrying this TCR beta chain. Cells sorted as Tregs were CD4+, CD25+ and CD127-/low. The V gene lost 4 bases and the J gene lost 6 bases, with 16 bases spanning the gap. There are 15 residues in the CDR3. TCRdb re-analysed the 5' RACE reads in MiXCR, keeping a single row per CDR3 protein. The sample shows fewer than 50,000 distinct CDR3 sequences, about a fifth of them seen only once. Sequencing was done on a sample of Tregs sorted from a lymph node. This chain joins TRBV12-3 or TRBV12-4 and TRBJ1-5; D might be TRBD1 (6 bases). The sequence came from a female donor with breast cancer. The CDR3 nucleotides read TGTGCCAGCAGTTCCCAATGGGGGGCCGCTCAGCCCCAGCATTTT. As protein: CASSSQWGAAQPQHF.